This T cell receptor (beta chain) was recovered during a study of cytomegalovirus exposure and HLA in healthy donors. Study-wide points: High specificity and sensitivity for cytomegalovirus status were reported for the classifier. A later analysis found that most CMV-associated TCR beta chains appeared HLA-restricted. Whilst most TCR sequences proved rare, a subset of public TCRs occurred across many donors.

Trimming stripped 5 bases from V and 4 bases from J, with 11 bases between. The germline V gene has CDR1 LNHDA and CDR2 SQIVND (reference sequence). This CDR3 spans 13 amino acids. The PCR employed 60 Vbeta primers together with 13 Jbeta primers. Using immunoSEQ multiplex PCR, the repertoire was profiled, and TCRdb retains in-frame clones only, with some absent. This sample has 130,000 to 150,000 clones, with 73% found just once. This clone has a handful of counts. Its matching antigen is unknown. Material: PBMCs. V is TRBV19 and J is TRBJ1-1, with a possible D match to TRBD1 (6 bases). The receptor's source is a human donor in good health. CDR3 sequence: CASSSQGLTEAFF. Written as DNA, the CDR3 is TGTGCCAGTAGTTCACAGGGTCTCACTGAAGCTTTCTTT.